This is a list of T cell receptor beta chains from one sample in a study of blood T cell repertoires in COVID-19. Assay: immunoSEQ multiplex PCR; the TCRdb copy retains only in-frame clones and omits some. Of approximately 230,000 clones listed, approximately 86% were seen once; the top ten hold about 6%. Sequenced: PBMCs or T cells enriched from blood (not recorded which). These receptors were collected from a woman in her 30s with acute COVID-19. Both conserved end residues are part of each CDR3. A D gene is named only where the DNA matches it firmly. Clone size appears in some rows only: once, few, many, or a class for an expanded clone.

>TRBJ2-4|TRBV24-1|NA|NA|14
CATSDSRAKNIQYF
TGTGCCACCAGTGATTCTCGGGCCAAAAACATTCAGTACTTC
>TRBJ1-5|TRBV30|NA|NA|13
CAWSRGYNQPQHF
TGTGCCTGGAGTCGGGGTTACAATCAGCCCCAGCATTTT
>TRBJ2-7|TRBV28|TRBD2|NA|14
CASIPSGRAGEQYF
TGTGCCAGTATCCCTAGCGGGAGGGCGGGGGAGCAGTACTTC
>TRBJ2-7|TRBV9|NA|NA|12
CASRPWLPEQYF
TGTGCCAGCCGCCCGTGGCTCCCCGAGCAGTACTTC
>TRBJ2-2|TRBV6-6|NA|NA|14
CASRLDGVTGELFF
TGTGCCAGCAGACTGGACGGGGTGACCGGGGAGCTGTTTTTT
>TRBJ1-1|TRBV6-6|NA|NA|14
CATTDSGVNTEAFF
TGTGCCACCACAGATTCAGGGGTGAACACTGAAGCTTTCTTT
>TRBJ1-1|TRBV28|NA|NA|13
CASSLSRTGEAFF
TGTGCCAGCAGTTTGAGTCGAACAGGTGAAGCTTTCTTT
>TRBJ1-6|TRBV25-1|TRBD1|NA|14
CASRGQAGNSPLHF
TGTGCCAGCAGAGGACAGGCGGGTAATTCACCCCTCCACTTT
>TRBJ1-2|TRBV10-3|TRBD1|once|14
CAIRPDRESRGYTF
TGTGCCATCAGGCCGGACAGGGAGAGTCGTGGCTACACCTTC
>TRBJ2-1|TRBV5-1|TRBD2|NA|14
CASSLAVAGSEQFF
TGCGCCAGCAGCTTGGCAGTAGCGGGGAGTGAGCAGTTCTTC
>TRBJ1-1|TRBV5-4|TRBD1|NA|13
CASSRTGGPEAFF
TGTGCCAGCAGCCGCACAGGGGGACCTGAAGCTTTCTTT
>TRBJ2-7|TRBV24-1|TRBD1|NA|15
CATSSPGQGSYEQYF
TGTGCCACCAGTTCCCCTGGACAGGGCTCCTACGAGCAGTACTTC
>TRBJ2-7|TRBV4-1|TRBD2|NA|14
CASSRLAGVYEQYF
TGCGCCAGCAGCCGACTAGCGGGGGTCTACGAGCAGTACTTC
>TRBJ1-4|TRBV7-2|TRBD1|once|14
CAGSFPGQGAELFF
TGTGCCGGCAGCTTCCCCGGACAGGGCGCGGAACTGTTTTTT
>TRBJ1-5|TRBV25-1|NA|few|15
CASSDHQGNGQPQHF
TGTGCCAGCAGTGATCACCAGGGGAACGGTCAGCCCCAGCATTTT
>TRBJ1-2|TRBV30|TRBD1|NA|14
CASDKQGDGGGYTF
TGTGCCTCCGATAAACAGGGGGATGGTGGTGGCTACACCTTC
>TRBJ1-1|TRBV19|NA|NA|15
CASSISDRGQVEAFF
TGTGCCAGTAGTATTTCGGACAGAGGACAAGTGGAAGCTTTCTTT
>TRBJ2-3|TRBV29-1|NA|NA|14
CSVLSEGSTDTQYF
TGCAGCGTGTTGTCGGAGGGGAGCACAGATACGCAGTATTTT
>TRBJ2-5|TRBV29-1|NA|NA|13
CSVEGTVGETQYF
TGCAGCGTTGAAGGGACAGTGGGAGAGACCCAGTACTTC
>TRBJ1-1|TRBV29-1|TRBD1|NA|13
CSVGTGLNTEAFF
TGCAGCGTTGGGACAGGGTTGAACACTGAAGCTTTCTTT
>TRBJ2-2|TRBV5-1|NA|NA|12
CASSEYTGELFF
TGCGCCAGCAGCGAGTACACCGGGGAGCTGTTTTTT
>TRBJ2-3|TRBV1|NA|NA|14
CTSRYLDCTDTQYF
TGCACCAGCAGGTACTTGGACTGCACAGATACGCAGTATTTT
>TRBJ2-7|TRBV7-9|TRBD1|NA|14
CASSFGYRGFEQYF
TGTGCCAGCAGCTTTGGCTACAGGGGGTTCGAGCAGTACTTC
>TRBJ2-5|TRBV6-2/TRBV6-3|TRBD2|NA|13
CASSRNGGETQYF
TGTGCCAGCAGTCGCAACGGGGGGGAGACCCAGTACTTC
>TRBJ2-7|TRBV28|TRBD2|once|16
CASSPGLAGESKEQYF
TGTGCCAGCAGTCCGGGACTAGCGGGAGAATCGAAGGAGCAGTACTTC
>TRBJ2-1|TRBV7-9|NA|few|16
CASSLNRAGPYNEQFF
TGTGCCAGCAGCTTAAATAGGGCGGGCCCTTACAATGAGCAGTTCTTC
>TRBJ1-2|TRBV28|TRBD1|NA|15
CASSSGTGGFVGYTF
TGTGCCAGCAGTTCCGGGACAGGGGGCTTCGTTGGCTACACCTTC
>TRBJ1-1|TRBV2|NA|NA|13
CASTPSLNTEAFF
TGTGCCAGCACCCCAAGCTTGAACACTGAAGCTTTCTTT
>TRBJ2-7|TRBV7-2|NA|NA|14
CASSLAGVSYEQYF
TGTGCCAGCAGCTTAGCGGGAGTCTCCTACGAGCAGTACTTC
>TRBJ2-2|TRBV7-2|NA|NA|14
CASSLVEGTGELFF
TGTGCCAGCAGCTTAGTCGAGGGCACCGGGGAGCTGTTTTTT
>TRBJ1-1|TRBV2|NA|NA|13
CASSGQTNTEAFF
TGTGCCAGCAGTGGACAGACGAACACTGAAGCTTTCTTT
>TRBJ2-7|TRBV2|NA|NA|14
CASSDQTGTREQYF
TGTGCCAGCAGTGACCAGACAGGAACAAGGGAGCAGTACTTC
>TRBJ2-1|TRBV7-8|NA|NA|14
CASSGSSPNNEQFF
TGTGCCAGCAGCGGCTCTAGCCCAAATAATGAGCAGTTCTTC
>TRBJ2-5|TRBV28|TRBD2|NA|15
CASSLVASGQETQYF
TGTGCCAGCAGTTTAGTCGCTAGCGGACAAGAGACCCAGTACTTC
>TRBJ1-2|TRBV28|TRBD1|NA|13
CASSVDRVYGYTF
TGTGCCAGCAGCGTAGACAGGGTCTATGGCTACACCTTC
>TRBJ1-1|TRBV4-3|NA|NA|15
CASSQDVSQNTEAFF
TGCGCCAGCAGCCAAGATGTCTCACAGAACACTGAAGCTTTCTTT
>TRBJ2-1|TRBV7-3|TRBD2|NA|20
CASSLNDGTSGRAAYNEQFF
TGTGCCAGCAGCTTAAACGACGGGACTAGCGGGAGAGCCGCCTACAATGAGCAGTTCTTC
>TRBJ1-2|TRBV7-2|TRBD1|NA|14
CASSPTSTGYGYTF
TGTGCCAGCAGCCCTACCTCGACAGGGTATGGCTACACCTTC
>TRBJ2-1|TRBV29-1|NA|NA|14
CTRRLAGKYNEQFF
TGCACCCGAAGGCTTGCGGGCAAGTACAATGAGCAGTTCTTC
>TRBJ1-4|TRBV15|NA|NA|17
CATSRDDSGTKIEKLFF
TGTGCCACCAGCAGAGATGATAGCGGGACAAAGATAGAAAAACTGTTTTTT
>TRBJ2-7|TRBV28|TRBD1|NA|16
CASSSFNRGRSYEQYF
TGTGCCAGCAGTTCCTTCAACAGGGGAAGGTCCTACGAGCAGTACTTC
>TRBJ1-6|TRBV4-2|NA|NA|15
CASSQKIKRESPLHF
TGTGCCAGCAGCCAGAAAATAAAGCGGGAGTCACCCCTCCACTTT
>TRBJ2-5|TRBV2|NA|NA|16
CASSGGPSRDKETQYF
TGTGCCAGCAGTGGAGGACCTAGTAGGGACAAAGAGACCCAGTACTTC
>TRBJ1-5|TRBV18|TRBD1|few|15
CASSPDRARGQPQHF
TGTGCCAGCTCACCAGACAGGGCAAGGGGCCAGCCCCAGCATTTT
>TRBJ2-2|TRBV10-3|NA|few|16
CAISESTGGRTGELFF
TGTGCCATCAGTGAATCGACAGGCGGCCGGACCGGGGAGCTGTTTTTT
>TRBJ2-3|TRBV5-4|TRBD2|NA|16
CASSLARDYRTDTQYF
TGTGCCAGCAGCTTGGCCCGGGACTACCGAACGGATACGCAGTATTTT
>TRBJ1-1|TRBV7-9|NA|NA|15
CASSLQGVMNTEAFF
TGTGCCAGCAGCTTACAGGGTGTCATGAACACTGAAGCTTTCTTT